The TCR beta chain under discussion was sequenced for a study of T cells in Graves' hyperthyroidism and ophthalmopathy. The study, taken as a whole, reports: Most clonotypes that expanded in the thyroid above 0.001 also showed up in blood.

The TCR beta CDR3 regions underwent amplification using RNA transcripts as the source. Carried out on the TCR CDR3, a first-round RT-PCR used the HTBI primer set. TCRdb analysed the multiplex PCR reads with MiXCR anew, one entry per CDR3 protein. The table includes about 840,000 distinct CDR3 sequences, over 35% detected once. This clonotype was observed at least ten times. The antigen is unknown. CDR1 SGDLS and CDR2 YYNGEE come from the germline V gene. Trimming left V 3 bases short and J 5 bases short, with 14 bases between. The CDR3 is made up of 15 amino acids. This clonotype originated in a man aged 18 to 35 with Graves' hyperthyroidism. The rearrangement uses TRBV9 and TRBJ2-2, with D unresolved. Sequences were obtained from blood. The CDR3 DNA reads TGTGCCAGCAGCGACCGATCAGTAGGGACCGGGGAGCTGTTTTTT. It encodes CASSDRSVGTGELFF.